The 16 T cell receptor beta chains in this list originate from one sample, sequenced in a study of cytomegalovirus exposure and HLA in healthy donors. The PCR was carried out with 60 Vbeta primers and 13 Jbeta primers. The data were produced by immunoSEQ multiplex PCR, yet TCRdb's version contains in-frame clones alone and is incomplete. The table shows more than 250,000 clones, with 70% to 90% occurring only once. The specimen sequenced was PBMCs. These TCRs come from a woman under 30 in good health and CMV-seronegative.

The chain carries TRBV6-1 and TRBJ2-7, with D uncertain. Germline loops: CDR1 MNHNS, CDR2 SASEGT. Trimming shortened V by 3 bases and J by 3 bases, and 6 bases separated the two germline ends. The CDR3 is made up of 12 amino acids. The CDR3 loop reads CASSDGRYEQYF. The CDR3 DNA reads TGTGCCAGCAGTGATGGGCGCTACGAGCAGTACTTC.

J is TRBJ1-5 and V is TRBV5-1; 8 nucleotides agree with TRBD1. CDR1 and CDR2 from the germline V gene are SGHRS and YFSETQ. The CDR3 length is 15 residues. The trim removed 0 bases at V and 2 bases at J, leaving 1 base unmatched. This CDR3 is CASSLGTGRNQPQHF. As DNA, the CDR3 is TGCGCCAGCAGCTTGGGGACAGGGCGCAATCAGCCCCAGCATTTT.

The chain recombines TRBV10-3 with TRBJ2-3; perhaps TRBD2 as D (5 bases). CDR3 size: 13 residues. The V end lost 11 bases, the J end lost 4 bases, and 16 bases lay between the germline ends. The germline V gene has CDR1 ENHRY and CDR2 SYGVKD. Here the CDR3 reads CASADSSSDTQYF. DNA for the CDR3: TGTGCCTCAGCGGACTCGTCGTCAGATACGCAGTATTTT.

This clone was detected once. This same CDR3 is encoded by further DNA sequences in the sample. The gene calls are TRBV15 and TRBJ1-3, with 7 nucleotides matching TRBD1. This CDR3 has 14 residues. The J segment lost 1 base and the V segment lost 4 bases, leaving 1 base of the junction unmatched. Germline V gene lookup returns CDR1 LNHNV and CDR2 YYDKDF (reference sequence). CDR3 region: CATSTGGSGNTIYF. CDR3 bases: TGTGCCACCAGCACAGGGGGATCTGGAAACACCATATATTTT.

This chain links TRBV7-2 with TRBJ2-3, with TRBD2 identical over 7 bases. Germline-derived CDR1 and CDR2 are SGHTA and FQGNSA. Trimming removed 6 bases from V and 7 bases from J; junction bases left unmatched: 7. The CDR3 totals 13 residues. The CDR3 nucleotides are TGTGCCAGCAGGTCTAGCGGATTGAATACGCAGTATTTT. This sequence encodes CASRSSGLNTQYF.

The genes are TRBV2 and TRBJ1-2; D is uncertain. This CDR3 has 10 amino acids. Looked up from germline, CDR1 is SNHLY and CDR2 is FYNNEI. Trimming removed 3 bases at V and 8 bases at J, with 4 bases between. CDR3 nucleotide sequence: TGTGCCAGCAGTGACGGGGGCTACACCTTC. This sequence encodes CASSDGGYTF.

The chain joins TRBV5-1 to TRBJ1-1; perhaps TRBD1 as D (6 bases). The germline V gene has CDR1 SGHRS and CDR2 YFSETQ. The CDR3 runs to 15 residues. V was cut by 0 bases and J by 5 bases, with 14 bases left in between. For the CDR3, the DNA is TGCGCCAGCAGCTTGGACAGGGTATTAATGACTGAAGCTTTCTTT. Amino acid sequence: CASSLDRVLMTEAFF.

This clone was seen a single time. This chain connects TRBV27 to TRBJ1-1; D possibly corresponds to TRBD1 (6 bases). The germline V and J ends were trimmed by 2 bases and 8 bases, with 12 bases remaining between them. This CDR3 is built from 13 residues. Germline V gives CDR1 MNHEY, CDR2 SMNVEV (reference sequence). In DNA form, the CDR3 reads TGTGCCAGCAGTTTAATCCCTGGACAGGAAGCTTTCTTT. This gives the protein CASSLIPGQEAFF.

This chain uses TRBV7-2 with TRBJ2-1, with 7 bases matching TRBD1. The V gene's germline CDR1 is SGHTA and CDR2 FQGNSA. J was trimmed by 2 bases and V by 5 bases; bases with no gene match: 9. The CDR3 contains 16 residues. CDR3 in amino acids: CASSPHGTEAYNEQFF. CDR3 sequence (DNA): TGTGCCAGCAGCCCACACGGGACAGAGGCCTACAATGAGCAGTTCTTC. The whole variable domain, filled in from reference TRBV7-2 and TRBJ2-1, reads GAGVSQSPSNKVTEKGKDVELRCDPISGHTALYWYRQSLGQGLEFLIYFQGNSAPDKSGLPSDRFSAERTGGSVSTLTIQRTQQEDSAVYLCASSPHGTEAYNEQFFGPGTRLTVL.

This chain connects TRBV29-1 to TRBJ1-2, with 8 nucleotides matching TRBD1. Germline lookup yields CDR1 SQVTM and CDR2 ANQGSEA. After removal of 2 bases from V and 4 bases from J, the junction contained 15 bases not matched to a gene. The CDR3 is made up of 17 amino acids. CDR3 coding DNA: TGCAGCGTTGAAAATCAGGCAGGGGGCTATAATGGCTATGGCTACACCTTC. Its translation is CSVENQAGGYNGYGYTF.

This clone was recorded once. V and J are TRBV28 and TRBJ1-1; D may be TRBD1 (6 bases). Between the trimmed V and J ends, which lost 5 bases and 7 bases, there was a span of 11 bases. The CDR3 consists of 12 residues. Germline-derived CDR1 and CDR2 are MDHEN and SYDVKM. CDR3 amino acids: CASSRDTHEAFF. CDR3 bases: TGTGCCAGCAGTCGGGACACCCATGAAGCTTTCTTT.

CDR3 nucleotides: TGTGCCTGGACAAGACAGGGGGCCGGGGAGCTGTTTTTT. It specifies CAWTRQGAGELFF. The J gene is TRBJ2-2, the V gene TRBV30; the match to TRBD1 covers 9 bases. V lost 4 bases to trimming and J lost 6 bases; unmatched junction nucleotides: 3. Germline lookup yields CDR1 GTSNPN and CDR2 SVGIG (reference sequence). The CDR3 extends over 13 amino acids.

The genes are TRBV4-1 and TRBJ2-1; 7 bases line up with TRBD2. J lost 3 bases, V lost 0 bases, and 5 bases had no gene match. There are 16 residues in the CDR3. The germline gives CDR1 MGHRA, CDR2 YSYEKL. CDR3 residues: CASSQDLGGGYNEQFF. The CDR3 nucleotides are TGCGCCAGCAGCCAAGATTTGGGCGGGGGCTACAATGAGCAGTTCTTC.

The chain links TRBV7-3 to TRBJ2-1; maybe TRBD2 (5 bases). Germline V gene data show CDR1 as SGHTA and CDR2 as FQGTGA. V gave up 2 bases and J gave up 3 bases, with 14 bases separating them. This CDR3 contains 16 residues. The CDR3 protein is CASSLEGILGYNEQFF. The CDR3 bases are TGTGCCAGCAGCTTAGAGGGAATCTTAGGCTACAATGAGCAGTTCTTC.

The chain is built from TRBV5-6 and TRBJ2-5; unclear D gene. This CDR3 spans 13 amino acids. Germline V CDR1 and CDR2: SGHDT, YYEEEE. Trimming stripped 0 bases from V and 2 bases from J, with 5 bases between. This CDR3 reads CASSLGLQETQYF. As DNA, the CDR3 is TGTGCCAGCAGCTTGGGTCTTCAAGAGACCCAGTACTTC.

The CDR3 nucleotides read TGCGCCAGCAGCCAACATACTAGCGGGGGCAATGAGCAGTTCTTC. Translated: CASSQHTSGGNEQFF. The chain employs TRBV4-1 and TRBJ2-1, with TRBD2 identical over 11 bases. In germline, CDR1 is MGHRA, CDR2 YSYEKL. V was pared by 2 bases and J by 6 bases, with 3 bases of the junction left unmatched. The CDR3 consists of 15 residues.